The next 6 T cell receptor beta chains were all read from a single sample in a study of blood T cell repertoires in COVID-19. Here immunoSEQ multiplex PCR was the method, and the copy in TCRdb shows in-frame clones only, minus some. This sample has under 300,000 clones, with approximately 91% found just once. Sequencing was performed on peripheral blood. The receptors come from a man between 50 and 59 years old with acute or convalescent COVID-19.

The rearrangement links TRBV12-3 or TRBV12-4 to TRBJ1-1, with D possibly being TRBD1 (5 bases). Trimming pared 7 bases from V and 5 bases from J, leaving 14 bases between. The CDR3 is made up of 13 amino acids. The CDR3 DNA reads as TGTGCCAGCATACTCGGGGGGGAGACTGAAGCTTTCTTT. Translation: CASILGGETEAFF.

The CDR3 sequence: CASSIVAGAYNEQFF. The DNA of the CDR3 is TGTGCCAGTAGTATAGTTGCGGGGGCCTACAATGAGCAGTTCTTC. The V gene is TRBV19, the J gene TRBJ2-1; 7 bases align to TRBD2. Germline loops: CDR1 LNHDA, CDR2 SQIVND (reference sequence). This CDR3 contains 15 residues. J was trimmed by 2 bases and V by 1 base; bases with no gene match: 2.

The V gene is TRBV9, the J gene TRBJ1-5; D might be TRBD1 (5 bases). Per the germline V gene, CDR1 is SGDLS and CDR2 is YYNGEE. V was trimmed by 3 bases and J by 3 bases, leaving 10 bases between them. The CDR3 has 14 residues. CDR3: CASSDGQINQPQHF. CDR3 bases: TGTGCCAGCAGCGACGGACAAATCAATCAGCCCCAGCATTTT.

The V and J genes are TRBV7-3 and TRBJ2-5; possible D gene TRBD1, 6 bases. CDR1 is SGHTA, CDR2 FQGTGA, per germline. Trimming removed 5 bases from V and 1 base from J, with 14 bases in between. This CDR3 region has 15 residues. The CDR3 here is CASSKGQGPQETQYF. The CDR3 DNA reads as TGTGCCAGCAGCAAAGGCCAGGGGCCCCAAGAGACCCAGTACTTC.

The rearrangement joins TRBV30 to TRBJ2-7, with D maybe TRBD2 (5 bases). Trimming pared 2 bases from V and 4 bases from J, leaving 9 bases between. Germline CDR1 GTSNPN, CDR2 SVGIG (reference sequence). The CDR3 covers 12 residues. CDR3 residues: CAWSNGVYEQYF. The CDR3 DNA sequence: TGTGCCTGGAGTAACGGGGTTTACGAGCAGTACTTC. Variable domain in full (rest from reference TRBV30 and TRBJ2-7): SQTIHQWPATLVQPVGSPLSLECTVEGTSNPNLYWYRQAAGRGLQLLFYSVGIGQISSEVPQNLSASRPQDRQFILSSKKLLLSDSGFYLCAWSNGVYEQYFGPGTRLTVT.

V and J are TRBV7-9 and TRBJ1-2; D ambiguous. Trimming removed 5 bases from V and 3 bases from J, with 22 bases in between. Germline V gene data show CDR1 as SEHNR and CDR2 as FQNEAQ (reference sequence). The CDR3 contains 17 residues. The CDR3 is CASSPFPASHPDYGYTF. The CDR3 coding sequence is TGTGCCAGCAGCCCCTTCCCCGCTTCCCATCCGGACTATGGCTACACCTTC.